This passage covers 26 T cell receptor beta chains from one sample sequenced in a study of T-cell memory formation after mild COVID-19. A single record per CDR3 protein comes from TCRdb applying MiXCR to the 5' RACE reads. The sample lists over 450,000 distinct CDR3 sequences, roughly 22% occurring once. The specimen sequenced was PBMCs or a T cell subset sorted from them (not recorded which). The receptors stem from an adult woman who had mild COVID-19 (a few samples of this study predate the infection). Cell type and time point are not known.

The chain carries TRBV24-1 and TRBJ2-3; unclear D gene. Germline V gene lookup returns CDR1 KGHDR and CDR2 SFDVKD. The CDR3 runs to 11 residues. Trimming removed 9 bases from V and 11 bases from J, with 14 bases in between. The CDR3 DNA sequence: TGTGCCACCGGTACGTCGGTAGGGCAGTATTTT. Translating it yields CATGTSVGQYF.

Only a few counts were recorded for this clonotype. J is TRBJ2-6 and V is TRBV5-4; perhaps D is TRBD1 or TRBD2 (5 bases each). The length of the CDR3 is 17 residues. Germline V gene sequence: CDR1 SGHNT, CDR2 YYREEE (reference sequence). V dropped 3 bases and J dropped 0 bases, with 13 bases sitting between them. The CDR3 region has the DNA TGTGCCAGCAGCTCGGGACCTCTACTCTCTGGGGCCAACGTCCTGACTTTC. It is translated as CASSSGPLLSGANVLTF.

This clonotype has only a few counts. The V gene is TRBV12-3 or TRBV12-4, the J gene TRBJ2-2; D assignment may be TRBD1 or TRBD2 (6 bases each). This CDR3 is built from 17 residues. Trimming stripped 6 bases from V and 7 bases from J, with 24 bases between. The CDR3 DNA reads TGTGCCAGCAGCCCCGGAGGGTTGGGGGCCTTGTTCGGGGAGCTGTTTTTT. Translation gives CASSPGGLGALFGELFF.

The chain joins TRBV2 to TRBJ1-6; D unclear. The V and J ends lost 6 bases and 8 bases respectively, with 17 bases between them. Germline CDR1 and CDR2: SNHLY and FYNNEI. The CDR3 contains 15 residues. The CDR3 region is CASSVEGNRDSPLHF. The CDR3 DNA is TGTGCCAGCAGCGTAGAAGGGAACAGAGATTCACCCCTCCACTTT.

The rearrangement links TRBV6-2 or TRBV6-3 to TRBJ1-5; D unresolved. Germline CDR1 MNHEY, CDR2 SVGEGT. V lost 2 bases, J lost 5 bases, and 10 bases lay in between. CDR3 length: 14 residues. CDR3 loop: CASSYPGNYQPQHF. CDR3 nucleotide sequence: TGTGCCAGCAGTTACCCGGGGAATTATCAGCCCCAGCATTTT.

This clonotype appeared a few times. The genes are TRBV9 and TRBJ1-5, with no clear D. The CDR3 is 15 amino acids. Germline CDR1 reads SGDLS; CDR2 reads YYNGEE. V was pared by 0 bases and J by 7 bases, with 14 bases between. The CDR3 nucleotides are TGTGCCAGCAGCGTAGGTGGCATGGCGGAACAGCCCCAGCATTTT. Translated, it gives CASSVGGMAEQPQHF.

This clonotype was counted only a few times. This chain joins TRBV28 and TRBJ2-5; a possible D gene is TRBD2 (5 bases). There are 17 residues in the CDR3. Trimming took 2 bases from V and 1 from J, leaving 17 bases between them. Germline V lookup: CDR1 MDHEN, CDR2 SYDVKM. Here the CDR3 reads CASSLILAPSPQETQYF. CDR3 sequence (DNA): TGTGCCAGCAGTTTAATCCTAGCCCCATCCCCCCAAGAGACCCAGTACTTC.

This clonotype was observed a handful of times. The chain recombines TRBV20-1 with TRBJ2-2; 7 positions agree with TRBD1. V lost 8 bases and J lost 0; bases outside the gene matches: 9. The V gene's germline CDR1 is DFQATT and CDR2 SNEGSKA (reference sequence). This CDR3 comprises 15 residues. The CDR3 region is CSSYRGKANTGELFF. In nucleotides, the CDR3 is TGCAGTTCCTACAGGGGTAAAGCGAACACCGGGGAGCTGTTTTTT.

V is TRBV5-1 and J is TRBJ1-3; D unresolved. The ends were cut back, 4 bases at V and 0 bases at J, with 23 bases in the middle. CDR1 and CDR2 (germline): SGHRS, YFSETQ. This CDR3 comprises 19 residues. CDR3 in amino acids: CASSPRFVFGENSGNTIYF. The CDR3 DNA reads TGCGCCAGCAGCCCCCGCTTTGTCTTCGGGGAGAACTCTGGAAACACCATATATTTT. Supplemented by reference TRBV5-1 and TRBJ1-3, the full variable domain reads KAGVTQTPRYLIKTRGQQVTLSCSPISGHRSVSWYQQTPGQGLQFLFEYFSETQRNKGNFPGRFSGRQFSNSRSEMNVSTLELGDSALYLCASSPRFVFGENSGNTIYFGEGSWLTVV.

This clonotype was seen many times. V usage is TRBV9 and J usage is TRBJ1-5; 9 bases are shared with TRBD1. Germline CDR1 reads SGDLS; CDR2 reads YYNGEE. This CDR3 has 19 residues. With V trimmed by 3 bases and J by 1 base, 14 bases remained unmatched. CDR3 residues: CASSGQGDLRGLSNQPQHF. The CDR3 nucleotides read TGTGCCAGCAGCGGACAGGGGGATCTTAGAGGTTTGAGCAATCAGCCCCAGCATTTT.

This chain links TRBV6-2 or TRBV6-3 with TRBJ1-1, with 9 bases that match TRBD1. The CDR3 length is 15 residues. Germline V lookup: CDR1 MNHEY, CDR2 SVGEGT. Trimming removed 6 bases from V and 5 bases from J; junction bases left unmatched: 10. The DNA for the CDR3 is TGTGCCAGCAGCCGACAGGGGGAGGATCGGACTGAAGCTTTCTTT. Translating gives CASSRQGEDRTEAFF.

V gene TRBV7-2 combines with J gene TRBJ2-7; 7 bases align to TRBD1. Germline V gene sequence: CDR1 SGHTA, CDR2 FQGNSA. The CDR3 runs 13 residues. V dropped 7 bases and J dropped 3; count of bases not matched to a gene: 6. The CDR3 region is CASNYDRDYEQYF. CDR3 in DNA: TGTGCCAGCAACTACGACAGGGACTACGAGCAGTACTTC.

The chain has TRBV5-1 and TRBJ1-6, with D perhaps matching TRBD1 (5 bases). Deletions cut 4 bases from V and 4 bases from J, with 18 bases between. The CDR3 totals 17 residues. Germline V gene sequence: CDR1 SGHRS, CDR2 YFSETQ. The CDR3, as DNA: TGCGCCAGCAGCCCGGACACCCCAAGCGGGTATAATTCACCCCTCCACTTT. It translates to CASSPDTPSGYNSPLHF.

CDR3 in DNA: TGTGCCCGTGGACTCAATGAGCAGTTCTTC. It yields the protein CARGLNEQFF. V and J are TRBV30 and TRBJ2-1, with a weak D call TRBD2 (5 bases). In germline, CDR1 is GTSNPN, CDR2 SVGIG (reference sequence). CDR3 length: 10 residues. Trimming left V 8 bases short and J 6 bases short, with 8 bases between.

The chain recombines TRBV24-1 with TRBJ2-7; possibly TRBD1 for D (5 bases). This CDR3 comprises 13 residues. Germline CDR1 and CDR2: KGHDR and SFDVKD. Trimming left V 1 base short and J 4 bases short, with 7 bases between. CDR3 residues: CATSDFSGYEQYF. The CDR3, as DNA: TGTGCCACCAGTGATTTTTCAGGGTACGAGCAGTACTTC.

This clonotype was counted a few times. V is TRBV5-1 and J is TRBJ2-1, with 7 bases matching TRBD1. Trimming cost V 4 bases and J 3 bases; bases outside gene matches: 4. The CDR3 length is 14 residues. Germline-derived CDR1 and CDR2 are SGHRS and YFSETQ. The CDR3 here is CASSVGQSYNEQFF. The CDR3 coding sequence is TGCGCCAGCAGCGTGGGACAGAGCTACAATGAGCAGTTCTTC.

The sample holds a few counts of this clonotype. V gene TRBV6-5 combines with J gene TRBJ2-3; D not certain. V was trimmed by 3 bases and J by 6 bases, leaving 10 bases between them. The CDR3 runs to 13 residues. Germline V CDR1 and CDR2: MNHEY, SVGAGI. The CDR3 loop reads CASSYNVGDTQYF. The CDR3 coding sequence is TGTGCCAGCAGTTATAATGTGGGTGATACGCAGTATTTT.

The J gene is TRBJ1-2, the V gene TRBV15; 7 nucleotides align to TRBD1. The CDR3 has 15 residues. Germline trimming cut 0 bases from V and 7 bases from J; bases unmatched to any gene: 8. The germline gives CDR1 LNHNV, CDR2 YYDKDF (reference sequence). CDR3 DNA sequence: TGTGCCACCAGCAGAGATCTCGTGACAGGGTTTGGCTACACCTTC. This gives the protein CATSRDLVTGFGYTF.

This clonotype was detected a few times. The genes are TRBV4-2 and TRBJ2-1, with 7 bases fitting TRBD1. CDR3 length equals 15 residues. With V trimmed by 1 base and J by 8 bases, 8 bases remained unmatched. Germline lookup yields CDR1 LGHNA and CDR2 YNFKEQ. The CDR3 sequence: CASSQAMRQGDEQFF. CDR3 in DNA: TGTGCCAGCAGCCAAGCGATGCGCCAGGGGGATGAGCAGTTCTTC.

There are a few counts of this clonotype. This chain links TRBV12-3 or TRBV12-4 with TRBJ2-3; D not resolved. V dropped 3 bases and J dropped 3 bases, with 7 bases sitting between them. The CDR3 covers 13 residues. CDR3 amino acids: CASSFYLTDTQYF. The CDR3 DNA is TGTGCCAGCAGTTTTTACCTTACAGATACGCAGTATTTT.

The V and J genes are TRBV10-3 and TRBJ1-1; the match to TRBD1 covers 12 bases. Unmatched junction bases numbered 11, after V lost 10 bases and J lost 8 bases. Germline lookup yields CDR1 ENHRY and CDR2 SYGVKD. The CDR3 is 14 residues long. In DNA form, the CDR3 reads TGTGCCACGCCGCTTAGGGACAGGGGGCGAGAAGCTTTCTTT. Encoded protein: CATPLRDRGREAFF.

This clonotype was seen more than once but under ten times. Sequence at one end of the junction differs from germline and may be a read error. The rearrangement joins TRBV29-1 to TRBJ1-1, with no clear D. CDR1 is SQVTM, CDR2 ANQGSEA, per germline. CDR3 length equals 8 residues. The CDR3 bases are TGCAGCGTAACGGGAGGTGGCTTT. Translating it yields CSVTGGGF.

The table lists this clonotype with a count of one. CDR3 amino acids: CASSPLEEGETQYF. DNA for the CDR3: TGCGCCAGCAGCCCCCTGGAGGAAGGAGAGACCCAGTACTTC. The chain couples TRBV4-1 to TRBJ2-5; TRBD2 is a possible D gene (5 bases). Germline V gives CDR1 MGHRA, CDR2 YSYEKL. V lost 4 bases and J lost 4, with 13 bases in between. The CDR3 covers 14 residues.

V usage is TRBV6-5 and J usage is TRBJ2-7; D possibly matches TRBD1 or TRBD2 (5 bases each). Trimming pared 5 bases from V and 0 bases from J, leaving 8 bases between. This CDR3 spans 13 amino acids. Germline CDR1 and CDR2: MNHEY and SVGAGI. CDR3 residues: CASSARGSYEQYF. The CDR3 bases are TGTGCCAGCAGTGCGAGGGGCTCCTACGAGCAGTACTTC.

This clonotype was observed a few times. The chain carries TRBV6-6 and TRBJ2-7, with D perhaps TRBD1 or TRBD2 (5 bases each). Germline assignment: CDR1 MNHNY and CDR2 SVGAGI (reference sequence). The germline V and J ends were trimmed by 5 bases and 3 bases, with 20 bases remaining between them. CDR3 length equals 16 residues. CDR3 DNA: TGTGCCAGCAGTCCGAGCGCCGGGACGGCTTTCTACGAGCAGTACTTC. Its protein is CASSPSAGTAFYEQYF.

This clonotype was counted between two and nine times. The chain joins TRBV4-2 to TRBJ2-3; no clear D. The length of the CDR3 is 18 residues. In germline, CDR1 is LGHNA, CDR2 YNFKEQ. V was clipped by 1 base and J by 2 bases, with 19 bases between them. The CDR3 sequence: CASSQGDRLVGPTDTQYF. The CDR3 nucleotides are TGTGCCAGCAGCCAAGGGGATCGGCTCGTGGGCCCCACAGATACGCAGTATTTT.